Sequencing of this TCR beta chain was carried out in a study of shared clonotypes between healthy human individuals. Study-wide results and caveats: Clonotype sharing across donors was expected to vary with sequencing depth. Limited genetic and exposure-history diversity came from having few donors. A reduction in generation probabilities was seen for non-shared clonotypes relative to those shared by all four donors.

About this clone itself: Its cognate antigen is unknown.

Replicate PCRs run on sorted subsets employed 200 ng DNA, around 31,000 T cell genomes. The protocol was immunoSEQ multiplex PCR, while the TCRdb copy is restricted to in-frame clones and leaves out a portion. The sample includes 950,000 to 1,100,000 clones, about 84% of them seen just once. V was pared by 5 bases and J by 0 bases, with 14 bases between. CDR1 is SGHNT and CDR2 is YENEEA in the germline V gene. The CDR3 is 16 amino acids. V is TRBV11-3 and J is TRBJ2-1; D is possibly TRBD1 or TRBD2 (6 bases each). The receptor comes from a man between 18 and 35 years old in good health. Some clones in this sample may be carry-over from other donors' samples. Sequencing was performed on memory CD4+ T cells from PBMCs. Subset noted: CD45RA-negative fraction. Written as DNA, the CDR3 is TGTGCCAGCAGCGGGGGGCCGGTTAGCTCCTACAATGAGCAGTTCTTC. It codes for CASSGGPVSSYNEQFF.